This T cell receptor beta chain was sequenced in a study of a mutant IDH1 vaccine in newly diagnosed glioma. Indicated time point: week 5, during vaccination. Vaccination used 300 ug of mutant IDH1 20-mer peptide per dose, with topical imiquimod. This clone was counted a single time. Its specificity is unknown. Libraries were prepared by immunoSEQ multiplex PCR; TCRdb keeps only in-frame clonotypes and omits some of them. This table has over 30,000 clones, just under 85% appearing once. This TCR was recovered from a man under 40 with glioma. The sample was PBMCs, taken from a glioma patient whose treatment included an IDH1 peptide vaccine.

In nucleotides, the CDR3 is TGTGCCAGCAGCGTAAGGTTAAGGGATTCACCCCTCCACTTT. It is translated as CASSVRLRDSPLHF. This chain uses TRBV9 with TRBJ1-6; D uncertain. The germline V and J ends were trimmed by 1 base and 8 bases, with 10 bases remaining between them. The CDR3 covers 14 residues. Germline CDR1 reads SGDLS; CDR2 reads YYNGEE.